The 21 T cell receptor beta chains reported below all come from one sample, sequenced in a study of T cells in Graves' hyperthyroidism and ophthalmopathy. Amplification yielded TCR beta CDR3 regions, with RNA transcripts as the source. In the first-round RT-PCR of the TCR CDR3, the HTBI primer set was used. One entry per CDR3 protein, called by TCRdb with MiXCR from the multiplex PCR reads. Here the sample spans approximately 630,000 distinct CDR3 sequences, around 15% being singletons. The sequencing input was blood. All receptors derive from a woman aged 25 to 39 with Graves' hyperthyroidism.

This chain joins TRBV30 and TRBJ2-1; D gene unclear. Germline CDR1 GTSNPN, CDR2 SVGIG (reference sequence). V was cut by 7 bases and J by 1 base, with 8 bases left in between. There are 12 residues in the CDR3. CDR3 in amino acids: CASPVSYNEQFF. In DNA, the CDR3 is TGTGCCTCTCCAGTATCCTACAATGAGCAGTTCTTC. The variable domain in full, with the rest retrieved from reference TRBV30 and TRBJ2-1, is SQTIHQWPATLVQPVGSPLSLECTVEGTSNPNLYWYRQAAGRGLQLLFYSVGIGQISSEVPQNLSASRPQDRQFILSSKKLLLSDSGFYLCASPVSYNEQFFGPGTRLTVL.

This clonotype was counted at least ten times. The chain combines TRBV6-1 with TRBJ1-1, with TRBD1 matching over 10 bases. This CDR3 has 15 amino acids. V shed 6 bases, J shed 1 base, and the junction held 5 bases outside the gene matches. CDR1 and CDR2 from the germline V gene are MNHNS and SASEGT. CDR3 protein: CASRRGDRGNTEAFF. In DNA form, the CDR3 reads TGTGCCAGCAGACGGGGGGACAGGGGGAACACTGAAGCTTTCTTT.

This chain joins TRBV5-5 and TRBJ2-1, with 11 positions matching TRBD2. This CDR3 is 16 amino acids long. In germline, CDR1 is SGHKS, CDR2 YYEKEE (reference sequence). J was trimmed by 8 bases and V by 0 bases; bases with no gene match: 7. The DNA for the CDR3 is TGTGCCAGCAGCTTGGTGACTAGCGGGGCTCCCTATGAGCAGTTCTTC. Translated, it gives CASSLVTSGAPYEQFF.

At least ten counts were recorded for this clonotype. The chain couples TRBV20-1 to TRBJ2-1; D is uncertain. Deletions cut 2 bases from V and 8 bases from J, with 13 bases between. CDR3 length equals 13 residues. CDR1 is DFQATT and CDR2 is SNEGSKA in the germline V gene (reference sequence). The CDR3, as DNA: TGCAGTGCTAGACCCGAATGGAGAGATGAGCAGTTCTTC. This gives the protein CSARPEWRDEQFF.

At least ten counts were recorded for this clonotype. V and J are TRBV6-1 and TRBJ2-7, with TRBD2 as a possible D gene (5 bases). The germline CDR1 and CDR2 sequences are MNHNS and SASEGT. Trimming stripped 1 base from V and 0 bases from J, with 7 bases between. CDR3 size: 14 residues. CDR3 in DNA: TGTGCCAGCAGTGAAGGAGGGTACTCCTACGAGCAGTACTTC. As protein: CASSEGGYSYEQYF.

This clonotype was recorded at least ten times. The chain couples TRBV30 to TRBJ1-1; D gene uncertain. From germline, CDR1 is GTSNPN and CDR2 SVGIG (reference sequence). This CDR3 has 13 amino acids. The V and J ends lost 3 bases and 4 bases respectively, with 12 bases between them. The CDR3 DNA reads TGTGCCTGGAGCGCAGGCCGTTTCACTGAAGCTTTCTTT. It codes for CAWSAGRFTEAFF.

The chain joins TRBV9 to TRBJ2-2, with D uncertain. The CDR3 covers 13 residues. Trimming shortened V by 2 bases and J by 8 bases, and 10 bases separated the two germline ends. Germline assignment: CDR1 SGDLS and CDR2 YYNGEE. CDR3 sequence (DNA): TGTGCCAGCAGCGTTACCTATTTGGGGGAGCTGTTTTTT. It encodes CASSVTYLGELFF.

There are many counts of this clonotype. This rearrangement joins TRBV29-1 to TRBJ2-1; D gene uncertain. The germline V and J ends were trimmed by 5 bases and 5 bases, with 16 bases remaining between them. The germline V gene encodes CDR1 SQVTM and CDR2 ANQGSEA. The CDR3 is 14 residues long. The CDR3 nucleotides are TGCAGCGTTTTGCCCAGCTTACTTAACAATGAGCAGTTCTTC. Amino acids: CSVLPSLLNNEQFF.

The sample holds many counts of this clonotype. The rearrangement uses TRBV11-3 and TRBJ1-1; D is unresolved. The CDR3 covers 14 residues. V was shortened by 0 bases and J by 6 bases, with 11 bases between the two germline ends. CDR1 SGHNT and CDR2 YENEEA come from the germline V gene. CDR3 loop: CASSLDQRVSEAFF. The CDR3 region has the DNA TGTGCCAGCAGCTTAGACCAAAGGGTCTCTGAAGCTTTCTTT.

This clonotype has just a few counts. The chain combines TRBV7-3 with TRBJ2-1; D gene uncertain. V gave up 1 base and J gave up 3 bases, with 13 bases separating them. In germline, CDR1 is SGHTA, CDR2 FQGTGA. CDR3 length: 16 residues. The CDR3, as DNA: TGTGCCAGCAGCTTAAAGCCTCGCGCCGACTACAATGAGCAGTTCTTC. It is translated as CASSLKPRADYNEQFF.

As regards this clonotype: This may stem from a read error, because a much larger clone lies one nucleotide away. The rearrangement joins TRBV28 to TRBJ2-7; 10 bases line up with TRBD2. CDR1 is MDHEN, CDR2 SYDVKM, per germline. After removal of 9 bases from V and 4 bases from J, the junction contained 9 bases not matched to a gene. This CDR3 spans 14 amino acids. The CDR3, as DNA: TGTGCCAGTGGACTAGCGGAAGGACTTTACGAGCAGTACTTC. Translating gives CASGLAEGLYEQYF.

This clonotype was recorded once. The V call is TRBV20-1, the J call TRBJ2-1, with 11 bases matching TRBD2. V was clipped by 0 bases and J by 7 bases; unmatched bases: 8. The CDR3 extends over 16 amino acids. Germline V gene data show CDR1 as DFQATT and CDR2 as SNEGSKA (reference sequence). The CDR3 is CSARDLIAGGGNEQFF. The CDR3 DNA is TGCAGTGCTAGAGATCTCATAGCGGGAGGGGGGAATGAGCAGTTCTTC.

In this sample, this clonotype turned up a few times. V gene TRBV28 combines with J gene TRBJ2-4; a weak D match, TRBD2 (5 bases). The V end was cut by 8 bases, the J end by 0 bases, with 14 bases between. This CDR3 region has 15 residues. Germline CDR1 is MDHEN and CDR2 is SYDVKM. The CDR3 is CASCFSGLAKNIQYF. For the CDR3, the DNA is TGTGCCAGCTGCTTCTCCGGACTAGCCAAAAACATTCAGTACTTC.

This clonotype was counted at least ten times. This rearrangement joins TRBV7-9 to TRBJ2-7; D may be TRBD1 (5 bases). The CDR3 consists of 15 residues. The V gene's germline CDR1 is SEHNR and CDR2 FQNEAQ (reference sequence). Trimming took 5 bases from V and 3 from J, leaving 17 bases between them. The CDR3 protein is CASSRQQLQDYEQYF. Written as DNA, the CDR3 is TGTGCCAGCAGCAGACAGCAGCTACAGGACTACGAGCAGTACTTC.

V is TRBV30 and J is TRBJ1-1; TRBD1 agrees at 7 bases. This CDR3 region has 12 residues. V trimming: 3 bases; J trimming: 11 bases; junction bases outside the gene matches: 9. Germline CDR1 reads GTSNPN; CDR2 reads SVGIG (reference sequence). The CDR3 coding sequence is TGTGCCTGGAGGGAAGCGACAGGGAAGGCTTTCTTT. This codes for CAWREATGKAFF.

As for this clonotype: With a much larger clone just one base away, this may be a read error. In DNA, the CDR3 is TGTGCCAGCAGTTTTAGCGGGATCCTCAATGAGCAGTACTTC. Its translation: CASSFSGILNEQYF. The rearrangement links TRBV28 to TRBJ2-7; 8 positions match TRBD2. This CDR3 comprises 14 residues. CDR1 and CDR2 from the germline V gene are MDHEN and SYDVKM. The junction had 8 bases not matched to a gene; V was cut back by 3 bases and J by 7 bases.

This clonotype was seen at least ten times. This rearrangement joins TRBV28 to TRBJ1-2, with 9 bases identical to TRBD1. With 4 bases clipped from V and 7 bases from J, the junction kept 4 bases outside the gene matches. Germline CDR1 is MDHEN and CDR2 is SYDVKM. This CDR3 spans 13 amino acids. DNA of the CDR3: TGTGCCAGCAGTTCACAGGGGGCCAGTGGCTACACCTTC. Translated, it gives CASSSQGASGYTF.

This clonotype was recorded many times. The V gene is TRBV3-1, the J gene TRBJ2-1; 9 nucleotides agree with TRBD2. Per the germline V gene, CDR1 is LGHDT and CDR2 is YNNKEL (reference sequence). The junction had 11 bases not matched to a gene; V was cut back by 2 bases and J by 9 bases. The CDR3 length is 16 residues. The CDR3 DNA sequence: TGTGCCAGCAGCCAAAGGGGACTAGCCGGGTATTCTGAGCAGTTCTTC. Residues: CASSQRGLAGYSEQFF.

The chain carries TRBV5-6 and TRBJ2-3; 8 bases are shared with TRBD1. This CDR3 spans 16 amino acids. The germline V gene has CDR1 SGHDT and CDR2 YYEEEE. V lost 1 base to trimming and J lost 2 bases; unmatched junction nucleotides: 6. The CDR3 DNA is TGTGCCAGCAGCTTGTTCGCAGGGGGCGTCACAGATACGCAGTATTTT. This gives the protein CASSLFAGGVTDTQYF.

This clonotype has a handful of counts. The rearrangement joins TRBV28 to TRBJ2-7, with a tentative D call TRBD2 (6 bases). The CDR3 has 13 amino acids. Deletions cut 7 bases from V and 7 bases from J, with 17 bases between. Germline CDR1 reads MDHEN; CDR2 reads SYDVKM. The CDR3 region is CASTWTLREEQYF. The DNA for the CDR3 is TGTGCCAGCACCTGGACACTACGGGAGGAGCAGTACTTC.

This clonotype was seen only a few times. This chain uses TRBV20-1 with TRBJ2-2; TRBD1 matches at 7 bases. The V gene's germline CDR1 is DFQATT and CDR2 SNEGSKA (reference sequence). This CDR3 contains 14 residues. The V segment lost 5 bases and the J segment 9 bases; nucleotides outside the gene matches: 12. Here the CDR3 DNA reads TGCAGTGCTCAACGGGACAGCCTCGCCCGGGAGCTGTTTTTT. The encoded protein is CSAQRDSLARELFF.